These 22 T cell receptor beta chains originate from one sample sequenced in a study of a mutant IDH1 vaccine in newly diagnosed glioma. Documented time point: week 11, during vaccination. The content of each vaccine dose was 300 ug of mutant IDH1 20-mer peptide, and topical imiquimod accompanied it. The method was immunoSEQ multiplex PCR; TCRdb's version includes in-frame clones alone and lacks a portion of them. The sample has 55,000 to 70,000 clones; 70% to 90% are singletons. Which antigens these TCRs recognize remains unknown. The sequencing here drew on PBMCs, taken from a glioma patient whose treatment included an IDH1 peptide vaccine. These receptors originate from a man aged 40-49 years with glioma.

This clone was recorded once. The J gene is TRBJ1-6, the V gene TRBV19; TRBD1 matches at 7 bases. CDR1 is LNHDA, CDR2 SQIVND, per germline (reference sequence). The CDR3 spans 15 residues. The J segment lost 8 bases and the V segment lost 1 base, leaving 5 bases of the junction unmatched. CDR3 sequence reads: CASSIGDRDDSPLHF. CDR3 nucleotide sequence: TGTGCCAGTAGTATAGGTGACAGGGACGATTCACCCCTCCACTTT.

This clone was counted between two and nine times. The chain employs TRBV2 and TRBJ2-7, with 12 bases aligning to TRBD1. The CDR3 extends over 13 amino acids. CDR1 and CDR2 (germline): SNHLY, FYNNEI. The CDR3 reads CATSQGQGAEQYV. The CDR3, as DNA: TGTGCCACCAGTCAGGGACAGGGGGCCGAGCAGTACGTC.

This clone was observed a handful of times. V is TRBV30 and J is TRBJ1-1; D not resolved. There are 11 residues in the CDR3. Trimming pared 7 bases from V and 3 bases from J, leaving 9 bases between. Germline-derived CDR1 and CDR2 are GTSNPN and SVGIG (reference sequence). CDR3 sequence: CASDSYTEAFF. The DNA of the CDR3 is TGTGCCTCCGACTCATACACTGAAGCTTTCTTT.

This clone is a singleton in its sample. The genes are TRBV5-1 and TRBJ1-1; D is uncertain. V gave up 5 bases and J gave up 1 base, with 9 bases separating them. The CDR3 totals 13 residues. CDR1 and CDR2 (germline): SGHRS, YFSETQ. The CDR3 loop reads CASSPHPNTEAFF. The CDR3, as DNA: TGCGCCAGCAGTCCCCATCCGAACACTGAAGCTTTCTTT.

V and J are TRBV6-6 and TRBJ1-4; a possible D gene is TRBD1 (5 bases). Trimming removed 5 bases from V and 8 bases from J, with 9 bases in between. The germline gives CDR1 MNHNY, CDR2 SVGAGI (reference sequence). This CDR3 region has 12 residues. CDR3 residues: CASSTRGEKLFF. Written as DNA, the CDR3 is TGTGCCAGCAGTACTCGGGGCGAAAAACTGTTTTTT.

The chain combines TRBV7-6 with TRBJ2-2; 7 bases fit TRBD2. CDR3 length: 17 amino acids. Germline V gene data show CDR1 as SGHVS and CDR2 as FNYEAQ. The V and J ends lost 5 bases and 3 bases, in that order; junction bases with no gene match: 12. The CDR3, as DNA: TGTGCCAGCAGCCCTCCCGGGAGGTCGGACTACACCGGGGAGCTGTTTTTT. The encoded protein is CASSPPGRSDYTGELFF.

This clone has more than one count but fewer than ten. V and J are TRBV5-6 and TRBJ2-5; 8 bases align to TRBD1. Germline trimming cut 0 bases from V and 3 bases from J; bases unmatched to any gene: 4. The germline gives CDR1 SGHDT, CDR2 YYEEEE. This CDR3 is built from 15 residues. The CDR3, as DNA: TGTGCCAGCAGCTTGGCAAGGACAGGGAAAGAGACCCAGTACTTC. This codes for CASSLARTGKETQYF.

This CDR3 reads CSASGLEQFF. The CDR3 DNA reads as TGCAGTGCTAGTGGTCTGGAGCAGTTCTTC. The J gene is TRBJ2-1, the V gene TRBV20-1; D is undetermined. Trimming removed 3 bases at V and 10 bases at J, with 7 bases between. CDR3 length equals 10 residues. Germline-derived CDR1 and CDR2 are DFQATT and SNEGSKA (reference sequence).

The chain is built from TRBV27 and TRBJ1-2; TRBD1 agrees at 11 bases. The trim removed 6 bases at V and 8 bases at J, leaving 8 bases unmatched. The length of the CDR3 is 14 residues. Germline lookup yields CDR1 MNHEY and CDR2 SMNVEV (reference sequence). The CDR3 spells CASSGQGALGGYTF. The CDR3 nucleotides read TGTGCCAGCAGCGGACAGGGGGCGCTTGGGGGCTACACCTTC.

The J gene is TRBJ1-6, the V gene TRBV19; the match to TRBD1 covers 7 bases. The CDR3 is made up of 14 amino acids. Germline CDR1 and CDR2: LNHDA and SQIVND (reference sequence). The J segment lost 9 bases and the V segment lost 2 bases, leaving 4 bases of the junction unmatched. CDR3 in DNA: TGTGCCAGTAGTATAACAGGGGAGATTTCACCCCTCCACTTT. Protein: CASSITGEISPLHF.

The chain is built from TRBV4-1 and TRBJ1-1; possible D gene TRBD1, 5 bases. This CDR3 has 15 residues. CDR1 is MGHRA and CDR2 is YSYEKL in the germline V gene. The germline V and J ends were trimmed by 4 bases and 3 bases, with 15 bases remaining between them. The CDR3 protein is CASSPGRGTDTEAFF. The CDR3, as DNA: TGCGCCAGCAGCCCAGGGCGGGGTACGGACACTGAAGCTTTCTTT.

The chain employs TRBV18 and TRBJ2-5, with no clear D. Germline CDR1 reads KGHSH; CDR2 reads LQKENI. This CDR3 has 14 amino acids. V dropped 0 bases and J dropped 2 bases, with 7 bases sitting between them. This CDR3 reads CASSPPILQETQYF. CDR3 in DNA: TGTGCCAGCTCACCACCGATCCTGCAAGAGACCCAGTACTTC.

The gene calls are TRBV14 and TRBJ2-7, with D maybe TRBD2 (6 bases). The CDR3 has 15 residues. CDR1 is SGHDN and CDR2 is FVKESK in the germline V gene. V lost 1 base to trimming and J lost 5 bases, with 15 bases between them. CDR3 sequence: CASSQAGSYGNEQYF. The CDR3 DNA reads as TGTGCCAGCAGCCAAGCCGGGAGCTACGGGAACGAGCAGTACTTC. The full variable domain, its missing parts supplied by reference TRBV14 and TRBJ2-7, is EAGVTQFPSHSVIEKGQTVTLRCDPISGHDNLYWYRRVMGKEIKFLLHFVKESKQDESGMPNNRFLAERTGGTYSTLKVQPAELEDSGVYFCASSQAGSYGNEQYFGPGTRLTVT.

The chain recombines TRBV5-1 with TRBJ1-2; 11 bases fit TRBD1. Germline V gene sequence: CDR1 SGHRS, CDR2 YFSETQ. V lost 4 bases, J lost 13 bases, and 15 bases stayed unmatched. The CDR3 is 15 residues long. CDR3 region: CASSASGTGGIRFTF. CDR3 nucleotide sequence: TGCGCCAGCAGCGCCTCCGGGACAGGGGGGATTCGTTTCACCTTC.

V and J are TRBV6-1 and TRBJ1-5; 9 nucleotides align to TRBD1. The CDR3 is made up of 14 amino acids. Per the germline V gene, CDR1 is MNHNS and CDR2 is SASEGT. The J segment lost 3 bases and the V segment lost 8 bases, leaving 5 bases of the junction unmatched. The CDR3 DNA reads as TGTGCCAGCCTCCGGGACAGGGACAATCAGCCCCAGCATTTT. Translated: CASLRDRDNQPQHF.

The gene calls are TRBV7-3 and TRBJ2-7; a possible D gene is TRBD2 (5 bases). The CDR3 runs to 15 residues. Germline V gene sequence: CDR1 SGHTA, CDR2 FQGTGA. The V gene lost 5 bases and the J gene lost 3 bases, with 17 bases spanning the gap. The CDR3 DNA reads TGTGCCAGCAGCCCGCAAGGGTCCGGGAACTACGAGCAGTACTTC. This codes for CASSPQGSGNYEQYF.

V and J are TRBV7-9 and TRBJ1-1; D ambiguous. The V end was cut by 1 base, the J end by 7 bases, with 7 bases between. The CDR3 totals 12 residues. The germline gives CDR1 SEHNR, CDR2 FQNEAQ (reference sequence). The DNA of the CDR3 is TGTGCCAGCAGCTTAGATTTGATTGAAGCTTTCTTT. Protein sequence: CASSLDLIEAFF. The whole variable domain, remainder taken from reference TRBV7-9 and TRBJ1-1, is DTGVSQNPRHKITKRGQNVTFRCDPISEHNRLYWYRQTLGQGPEFLTYFQNEAQLEKSRLLSDRFSAERPKGSFSTLEIQRTEQGDSAMYLCASSLDLIEAFFGQGTRLTVV.

The J gene is TRBJ2-3, the V gene TRBV4-2, with D possibly being TRBD1 or TRBD2 (5 bases each). Trimming stripped 0 bases from V and 4 bases from J, with 26 bases between. The CDR3 is 20 amino acids. From germline, CDR1 is LGHNA and CDR2 YNFKEQ. DNA of the CDR3: TGTGCCAGCAGCCAAGACCCATCGGACACGTCTATCGGGATCGCAGATACGCAGTATTTT. Translated, it gives CASSQDPSDTSIGIADTQYF.

The chain links TRBV29-1 to TRBJ2-3; possibly TRBD1 for D (5 bases). V was trimmed by 7 bases and J by 3 bases, leaving 14 bases between them. Germline V lookup: CDR1 SQVTM, CDR2 ANQGSEA. This CDR3 is 13 amino acids long. The CDR3 DNA reads TGCAGCGCTTTAGGACAAGGAACAGATACGCAGTATTTT. This gives the protein CSALGQGTDTQYF.

This clone was observed a single time. The V call is TRBV6-1, the J call TRBJ1-4, with TRBD1 identical over 8 bases. CDR1 and CDR2 (germline): MNHNS, SASEGT. The CDR3 is 14 residues long. V dropped 4 bases and J dropped 5; count of bases not matched to a gene: 3. The CDR3 nucleotides are TGTGCCAGCAGTGTCCGACAGGGGAATGAAAAACTGTTTTTT. It yields the protein CASSVRQGNEKLFF.

The genes are TRBV29-1 and TRBJ2-7, with D unclear. The V and J ends lost 1 base and 0 bases respectively, with 13 bases between them. Germline V gene sequence: CDR1 SQVTM, CDR2 ANQGSEA. The CDR3 spans 15 residues. The CDR3 coding sequence is TGCAGCGTTGAAGGGATGCGCACCAACTCCTACGAGCAGTACTTC. It encodes CSVEGMRTNSYEQYF.

The chain recombines TRBV7-2 with TRBJ2-5, with D unresolved. V was pared by 8 bases and J by 3 bases, with 16 bases between. CDR3 length equals 14 residues. Looked up from germline, CDR1 is SGHTA and CDR2 is FQGNSA. The CDR3 spells CASGKLRGEETQYF. CDR3 bases: TGTGCCAGCGGAAAGCTACGCGGAGAAGAGACCCAGTACTTC.